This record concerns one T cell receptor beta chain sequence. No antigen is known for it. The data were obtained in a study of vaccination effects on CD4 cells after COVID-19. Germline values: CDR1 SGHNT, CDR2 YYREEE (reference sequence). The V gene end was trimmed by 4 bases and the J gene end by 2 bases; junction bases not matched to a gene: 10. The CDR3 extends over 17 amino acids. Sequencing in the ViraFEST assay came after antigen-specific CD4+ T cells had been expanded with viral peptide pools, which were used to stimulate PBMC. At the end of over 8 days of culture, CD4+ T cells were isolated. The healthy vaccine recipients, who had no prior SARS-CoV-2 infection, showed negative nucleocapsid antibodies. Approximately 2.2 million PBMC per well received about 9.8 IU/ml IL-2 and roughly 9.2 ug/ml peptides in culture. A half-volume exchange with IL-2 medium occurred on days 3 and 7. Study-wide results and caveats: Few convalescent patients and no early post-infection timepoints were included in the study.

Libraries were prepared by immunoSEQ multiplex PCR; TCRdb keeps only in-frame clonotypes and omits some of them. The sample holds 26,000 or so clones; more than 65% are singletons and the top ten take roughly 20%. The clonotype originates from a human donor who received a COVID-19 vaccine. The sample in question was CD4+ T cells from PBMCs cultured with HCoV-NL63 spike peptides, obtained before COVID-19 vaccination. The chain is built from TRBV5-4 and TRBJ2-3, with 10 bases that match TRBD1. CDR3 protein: CASSPTQGTGDTDTQYF. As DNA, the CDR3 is TGTGCCAGCAGCCCCACTCAGGGGACAGGGGACACAGATACGCAGTATTTT.